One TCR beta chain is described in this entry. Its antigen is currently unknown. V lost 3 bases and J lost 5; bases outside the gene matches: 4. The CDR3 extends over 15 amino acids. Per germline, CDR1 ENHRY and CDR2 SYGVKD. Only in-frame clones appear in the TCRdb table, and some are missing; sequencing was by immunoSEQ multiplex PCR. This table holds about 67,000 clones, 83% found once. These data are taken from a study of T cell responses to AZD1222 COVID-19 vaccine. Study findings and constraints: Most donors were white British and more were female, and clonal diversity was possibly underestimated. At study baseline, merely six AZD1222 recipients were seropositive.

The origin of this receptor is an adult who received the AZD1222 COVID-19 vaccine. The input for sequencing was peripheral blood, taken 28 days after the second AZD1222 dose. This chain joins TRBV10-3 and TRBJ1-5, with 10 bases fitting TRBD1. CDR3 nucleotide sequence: TGTGCCATCAGTGACTCCGACAGGGGGCATCAGCCCCAGCATTTT. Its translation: CAISDSDRGHQPQHF.